Below are 27 T cell receptor beta chains sequenced from a single sample in a study of blood T cell repertoires in COVID-19. Libraries were prepared by immunoSEQ multiplex PCR; TCRdb keeps only in-frame clonotypes and omits some of them. The sample includes under 250,000 clones, around 83% seen only once; the top ten take less than 3.5%. The sample taken for sequencing was peripheral blood. These receptors all come from a man aged 50-60 years with active or convalescent COVID-19.

This clone has just a few counts. The chain recombines TRBV12-3 or TRBV12-4 with TRBJ2-7; D perhaps matches TRBD1 (5 bases). Trimming cost V 6 bases and J 3 bases, with 12 bases left between them. The CDR3 contains 13 residues. The CDR3 DNA sequence: TGTGCCAGCAGCTTTGGGGCAGGCTACGAGCAGTACTTC. Translated: CASSFGAGYEQYF.

This clone was observed once. The CDR3 coding sequence is TGTGCCAGCAGCGTTTCCGGGACAGCTGGCAATGAGCAGTTCTTC. Protein: CASSVSGTAGNEQFF. The genes are TRBV7-2 and TRBJ2-1; 7 nucleotides agree with TRBD1. Germline loops: CDR1 SGHTA, CDR2 FQGNSA. The trim removed 5 bases at V and 6 bases at J, leaving 10 bases unmatched. The CDR3 runs 15 residues.

This clone has just a few counts. The J gene is TRBJ1-2, the V gene TRBV30; 7 bases line up with TRBD1. Trimming cost V 3 bases and J 4 bases; bases outside gene matches: 5. The length of the CDR3 is 13 residues. CDR1 GTSNPN and CDR2 SVGIG come from the germline V gene (reference sequence). CDR3 protein: CAWSLGQVYGYTF. The CDR3 DNA sequence: TGTGCCTGGAGCCTCGGACAGGTCTATGGCTACACCTTC.

The rearrangement joins TRBV3-1 (or the pseudogene TRBV3-2) to TRBJ1-5, with D maybe TRBD1 (6 bases). This CDR3 has 21 amino acids. V lost 0 bases and J 0 bases, leaving 24 bases between the germline ends. Germline CDR1 reads LGHDT; CDR2 reads YNNKEL (reference sequence). In DNA form, the CDR3 reads TGTGCCAGCAGCCAAGACCCCGTAAGCCTCAGCCTGGACAGTAGCAATCAGCCCCAGCATTTT. Its translation: CASSQDPVSLSLDSSNQPQHF.

This clone was observed a handful of times. This chain connects TRBV5-5 to TRBJ1-1; D unresolved. This CDR3 is 14 amino acids long. Germline V gene sequence: CDR1 SGHKS, CDR2 YYEKEE (reference sequence). V gave up 0 bases and J gave up 6 bases, with 12 bases separating them. CDR3 nucleotide sequence: TGTGCCAGCAGCTTGGACCCCTTAAGCCCTGAAGCTTTCTTT. Translation gives CASSLDPLSPEAFF.

The CDR3 sequence is CASSPTAEPTYNEQFF. CDR3 DNA sequence: TGCGCCAGCAGCCCTACTGCGGAGCCGACCTACAATGAGCAGTTCTTC. J is TRBJ2-1 and V is TRBV5-1; no reliable D call. The ends were cut back, 4 bases at V and 2 bases at J, with 16 bases in the middle. Germline V gives CDR1 SGHRS, CDR2 YFSETQ. This CDR3 spans 16 amino acids.

The chain couples TRBV18 to TRBJ1-1, with a weak D call TRBD1 (6 bases). CDR1 KGHSH and CDR2 LQKENI come from the germline V gene. The V end lost 2 bases, the J end lost 1 base, and 11 bases lay between the germline ends. The CDR3 runs to 15 residues. The CDR3 DNA reads TGTGCCAGCTCACCAGGGGGCGCGGGGAACACTGAAGCTTTCTTT. Protein: CASSPGGAGNTEAFF.

The chain combines TRBV3-1 (or the pseudogene TRBV3-2) with TRBJ1-2; D call uncertain. The CDR3 loop spans 16 amino acids. Germline values: CDR1 LGHDT, CDR2 YNNKEL (reference sequence). V was pared by 1 base and J by 4 bases, with 16 bases between. The CDR3 nucleotides are TGTGCCAGCAGCCAAGGAGGGCAGACTCTTAGCTATGGCTACACCTTC. Amino acid sequence: CASSQGGQTLSYGYTF.

The chain recombines TRBV4-1 with TRBJ2-7, with D possibly being TRBD1 (5 bases). Germline values: CDR1 MGHRA, CDR2 YSYEKL. The CDR3 consists of 14 residues. Deletions cut 0 bases from V and 3 bases from J, with 9 bases between. The CDR3 bases are TGCGCCAGCAGCCAAGACGACAGTCTCTACGAGCAGTACTTC. This sequence encodes CASSQDDSLYEQYF.

V gene TRBV19 combines with J gene TRBJ1-2, with D unresolved. With 3 bases removed from V and 8 bases from J, the gap between germline ends came to 10 bases. The CDR3 has 12 amino acids. Per germline, CDR1 LNHDA and CDR2 SQIVND (reference sequence). The CDR3 sequence is CASSIAARGYTF. CDR3 DNA: TGTGCCAGTAGTATCGCGGCGAGAGGCTACACCTTC.

This clone has only one observation. The gene calls are TRBV6-2 or TRBV6-3 and TRBJ2-7; 9 positions agree with TRBD1. The CDR3 length is 16 residues. V dropped 6 bases and J dropped 6; count of bases not matched to a gene: 15. The germline CDR1 and CDR2 sequences are MNHEY and SVGEGT. CDR3 amino acids: CASSPNLQRTGVEQYF. CDR3 coding DNA: TGTGCCAGCAGCCCTAATTTACAAAGGACAGGGGTCGAGCAGTACTTC.

The chain couples TRBV7-8 to TRBJ2-7; a weak D match, TRBD1 (5 bases). This CDR3 has 14 amino acids. The germline V and J ends were trimmed by 3 bases and 5 bases, with 14 bases remaining between them. Germline loops: CDR1 SGHVS, CDR2 FQNEAQ. The CDR3 loop reads CASSFSSTVDEQYF. CDR3 nucleotides: TGTGCCAGCAGCTTCAGTTCGACAGTTGACGAGCAGTACTTC. The full variable domain, in which reference TRBV7-8 and TRBJ2-7 provide the parts outside the CDR3, is GAGVSQSPRYKVAKRGQDVALRCDPISGHVSLFWYQQALGQGPEFLTYFQNEAQLDKSGLPSDRFFAERPEGSVSTLKIQRTQQEDSAVYLCASSFSSTVDEQYFGPGTRLTVT.

CDR3 nucleotides: TGTGCCAGCAGCTTAGGCGGGGAGCAGTTCTTC. This encodes CASSLGGEQFF. This rearrangement joins TRBV11-2 to TRBJ2-1; D possibly corresponds to TRBD2 (5 bases). V was pared by 1 base and J by 10 bases, with 5 bases between. Germline V CDR1 and CDR2: SGHAT, FQNNGV. This CDR3 has 11 residues.

The CDR3, as DNA: TGTGCCAGCAGTTTATCGGGGCCCAGGCACCCCTACGAGCAGTACTTC. It codes for CASSLSGPRHPYEQYF. V is TRBV27 and J is TRBJ2-7, with D perhaps TRBD1 (5 bases). The CDR3 contains 16 residues. Germline assignment: CDR1 MNHEY and CDR2 SMNVEV (reference sequence). V was clipped by 0 bases and J by 2 bases, with 14 bases between them.

Here the CDR3 reads CASIKPGQPYNEQFF. CDR3 nucleotides: TGTGCCAGCATTAAACCGGGACAGCCTTACAATGAGCAGTTCTTC. The chain employs TRBV28 and TRBJ2-1, with TRBD1 matching over 7 bases. This CDR3 comprises 15 residues. V was clipped by 7 bases and J by 4 bases; unmatched bases: 10. CDR1 is MDHEN and CDR2 is SYDVKM in the germline V gene.

The chain couples TRBV4-3 to TRBJ2-1, with D possibly being TRBD1 (7 bases). The V end lost 4 bases, the J end lost 10 bases, and 14 bases lay between the germline ends. Per the germline V gene, CDR1 is LGHNA and CDR2 is YSLEER. The CDR3 runs to 13 residues. For the CDR3, the DNA is TGCGCCAGCAGCCCAGGGGGGCTAGCGGAGCAGTTCTTC. Residues: CASSPGGLAEQFF.

This chain links TRBV23-1 with TRBJ1-6; 9 bases are shared with TRBD1. TRBV23-1 is marked as an open reading frame, function uncertain. V shed 6 bases, J shed 14 bases, and the junction held 2 bases outside the gene matches. This CDR3 region has 11 residues. CDR3 loop: CASSRDRALHF. The CDR3 coding sequence is TGCGCCAGCAGCCGGGACAGGGCCCTCCACTTT.

The rearrangement links TRBV3-1 (or the pseudogene TRBV3-2) to TRBJ1-2; TRBD1 aligns across 7 bases. CDR1 and CDR2 from the germline V gene are LGHDT and YNNKEL (reference sequence). V trimming: 2 bases; J trimming: 8 bases; junction bases outside the gene matches: 5. This CDR3 comprises 13 residues. The DNA for the CDR3 is TGTGCCAGCAGCCAACGACAGGGATTCGGCTACACCTTC. As protein: CASSQRQGFGYTF.

The chain recombines TRBV10-1 with TRBJ1-2, with 8 bases lining up with TRBD1. Trimming at V came to 6 bases and at J to 4 bases, leaving 4 bases not matched to a gene. The V gene's germline CDR1 is WNHNN and CDR2 SYGVQD (reference sequence). The CDR3 runs to 13 residues. The CDR3 bases are TGCGCCAGCAGCAGGGGGCCTAGCTATGGCTACACCTTC. Translating gives CASSRGPSYGYTF.

The chain couples TRBV5-8 to TRBJ2-7; 7 positions match TRBD1. The CDR3 runs 12 residues. CDR1 is SGHTS, CDR2 YDEGEE, per germline. V gave up 4 bases and J gave up 4 bases; unmatched junction bases: 2. The CDR3, as DNA: TGTGCCAGCAGCGAGACAGGGTACGAGCAGTACTTC. This codes for CASSETGYEQYF. The full variable domain, its missing parts supplied by reference TRBV5-8 and TRBJ2-7, is EAGVTQSPTHLIKTRGQQATLRCSPISGHTSVYWYQQALGLGLQFLLWYDEGEERNRGNFPPRFSGRQFPNYSSELNVNALELEDSALYLCASSETGYEQYFGPGTRLTVT.

This chain links TRBV29-1 with TRBJ2-5, with a tentative D call TRBD1 (6 bases). The germline V and J ends were trimmed by 3 bases and 1 base, with 9 bases remaining between them. The CDR3 is made up of 13 amino acids. Germline V gene sequence: CDR1 SQVTM, CDR2 ANQGSEA. The CDR3 region is CSVDTDSQETQYF. The CDR3 DNA reads as TGCAGCGTTGACACGGACAGCCAAGAGACCCAGTACTTC. Combining the CDR3 with reference TRBV29-1 and TRBJ2-5 gives the whole variable domain SAVISQKPSRDICQRGTSLTIQCQVDSQVTMMFWYRQQPGQSLTLIATANQGSEATYESGFVIDKFPISRPNLTFSTLTVSNMSPEDSSIYLCSVDTDSQETQYFGPGTRLLVL.

This clone was found once. Other DNA sequences within the sample encode an identical CDR3. The chain has TRBV9 and TRBJ1-1; D is perhaps TRBD1 (6 bases). Germline-derived CDR1 and CDR2 are SGDLS and YYNGEE. V was shortened by 0 bases and J by 5 bases, with 11 bases between the two germline ends. This CDR3 is built from 14 residues. The CDR3 region has the DNA TGTGCCAGCAGCGTAGTAGGGGGAGAAACTGAAGCTTTCTTT. It translates to CASSVVGGETEAFF.

This clone appeared a single time. This rearrangement joins TRBV3-1 (or the pseudogene TRBV3-2) to TRBJ1-1; D is possibly TRBD1 (5 bases). The CDR3 is 12 amino acids. Germline V gives CDR1 LGHDT, CDR2 YNNKEL (reference sequence). The ends were cut back, 0 bases at V and 9 bases at J, with 8 bases in the middle. DNA for the CDR3: TGTGCCAGCAGCCAAGAGACAGCAAAAGCTTTCTTT. It encodes CASSQETAKAFF.

The chain recombines TRBV14 with TRBJ2-1, with unresolved D. CDR1 SGHDN and CDR2 FVKESK come from the germline V gene. The CDR3 loop spans 14 amino acids. Deletions cut 1 base from V and 6 bases from J, with 10 bases between. Here the CDR3 DNA reads TGTGCCAGCAGCCAAGTTAGTAGAGTCAATGAGCAGTTCTTC. Translation: CASSQVSRVNEQFF.

The gene calls are TRBV11-2 and TRBJ1-6, with D maybe TRBD1 (5 bases). The CDR3 runs 15 residues. Germline CDR1 is SGHAT and CDR2 is FQNNGV. The V gene lost 1 base and the J gene lost 8 bases, with 12 bases spanning the gap. The CDR3 coding sequence is TGTGCCAGCAGCTTAGCCCCGGGGGGGTATTCACCCCTCCACTTT. Translated, it gives CASSLAPGGYSPLHF.

The rearrangement joins TRBV19 to TRBJ1-2, with D hard to call. V was pared by 5 bases and J by 4 bases, with 8 bases between. CDR1 is LNHDA and CDR2 is SQIVND in the germline V gene (reference sequence). This CDR3 spans 12 amino acids. For the CDR3, the DNA is TGTGCCAGTAGTCTGAGAGCCTATGGCTACACCTTC. Its protein product is CASSLRAYGYTF.

The gene calls are TRBV6-5 and TRBJ1-1; no definite D call. The germline CDR1 and CDR2 sequences are MNHEY and SVGAGI. V was pared by 2 bases and J by 0 bases, with 7 bases between. CDR3 size: 14 residues. The CDR3 DNA reads TGTGCCAGCAGTTACGGACTTATGAACACTGAAGCTTTCTTT. Translating gives CASSYGLMNTEAFF.